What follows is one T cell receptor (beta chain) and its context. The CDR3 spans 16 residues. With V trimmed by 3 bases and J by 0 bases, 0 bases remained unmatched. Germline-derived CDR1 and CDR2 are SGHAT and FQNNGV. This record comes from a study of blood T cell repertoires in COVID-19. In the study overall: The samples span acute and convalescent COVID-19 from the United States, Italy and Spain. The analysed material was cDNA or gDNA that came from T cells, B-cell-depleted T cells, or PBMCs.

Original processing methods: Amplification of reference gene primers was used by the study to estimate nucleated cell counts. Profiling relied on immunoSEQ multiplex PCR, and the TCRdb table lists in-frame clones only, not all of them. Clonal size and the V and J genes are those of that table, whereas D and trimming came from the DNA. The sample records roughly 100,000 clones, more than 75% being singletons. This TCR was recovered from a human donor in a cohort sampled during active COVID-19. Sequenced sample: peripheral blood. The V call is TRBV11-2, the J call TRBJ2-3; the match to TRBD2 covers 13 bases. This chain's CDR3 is CASSLGLAGSTDTQYF. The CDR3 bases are TGTGCCAGCAGCTTGGGACTAGCGGGGAGCACAGATACGCAGTATTTT.